The 27 T cell receptor beta chains reported below all come from one sample, sequenced in a study of blood T cells in healthy people across ages. A sample-barcoded 5' primer and a J-beta primer mix were used in a second PCR of roughly 6 to 12 cycles. One entry per CDR3 protein, called by TCRdb with MiXCR from the 5' RACE reads. The profile covers approximately 900,000 distinct CDR3 sequences, with under 50% appearing a single time and around 15% taken by the ten largest. Sequencing was done on a sample of blood. The receptor source for this set is a man under 40 in good health.

Only a few counts were recorded for this clonotype. The chain recombines TRBV20-1 with TRBJ2-1; D might be TRBD1 or TRBD2, each matching 6 bases. The germline V gene encodes CDR1 DFQATT and CDR2 SNEGSKA (reference sequence). Trimming shortened V by 2 bases and J by 9 bases, and 20 bases separated the two germline ends. The CDR3 has 15 amino acids. The DNA of the CDR3 is TGCAGTGCTAGATTGTACAGGGAAGTCGGGAGTGAGCAGTTCTTC. Translation: CSARLYREVGSEQFF.

The chain joins TRBV29-1 to TRBJ2-1; a possible D gene is TRBD1 (6 bases). V was trimmed by 3 bases and J by 10 bases, leaving 19 bases between them. Germline V gene lookup returns CDR1 SQVTM and CDR2 ANQGSEA. The CDR3 is 14 residues long. The CDR3 DNA is TGCAGCGTTGACATACAGGGAAGCTCCTACGAGCAGTTCTTC. It encodes CSVDIQGSSYEQFF.

The chain uses TRBV4-1 and TRBJ2-3; the D is unclear. Looked up from germline, CDR1 is MGHRA and CDR2 is YSYEKL. Trimming took 0 bases from V and 6 from J, leaving 7 bases between them. The CDR3 contains 13 residues. CDR3: CASSQEGFDTQYF. In nucleotides, the CDR3 is TGCGCCAGCAGCCAAGAAGGATTCGATACGCAGTATTTT.

V and J are TRBV6-6 and TRBJ2-7, with 7 positions matching TRBD1. The V gene's germline CDR1 is MNHNY and CDR2 SVGAGI (reference sequence). V lost 3 bases, J lost 4 bases, and 3 bases stayed unmatched. The CDR3 covers 13 residues. The CDR3 DNA follows: TGTGCCAGCAGTTATAACAGGGGATACGAGCAGTACTTC. As protein: CASSYNRGYEQYF.

V usage is TRBV20-1 and J usage is TRBJ2-7, with 10 nucleotides matching TRBD1. V trimming: 4 bases; J trimming: 3 bases; junction bases outside the gene matches: 6. The CDR3 consists of 14 residues. Germline loops: CDR1 DFQATT, CDR2 SNEGSKA (reference sequence). The CDR3 region is CSAIPGQGFYEQYF. DNA of the CDR3: TGCAGTGCTATTCCGGGACAGGGGTTCTACGAGCAGTACTTC.

The chain carries TRBV6-5 and TRBJ2-1, with TRBD2 matching over 8 bases. The CDR3 is made up of 15 amino acids. J was trimmed by 4 bases and V by 4 bases; bases with no gene match: 6. Germline V CDR1 and CDR2: MNHEY, SVGAGI. The CDR3 loop is CASSSLSGAYNEQFF. The CDR3 DNA sequence: TGTGCCAGCAGTTCGCTTAGCGGGGCGTACAATGAGCAGTTCTTC.

V and J are TRBV4-1 and TRBJ2-3, with D tentatively TRBD2 (6 bases). Between the trimmed V and J ends, which lost 3 bases and 2 bases, there was a span of 15 bases. In germline, CDR1 is MGHRA, CDR2 YSYEKL. There are 16 residues in the CDR3. The CDR3, as DNA: TGCGCCAGCAGCCAGGCCGGCCAGGGACTCACAGATACGCAGTATTTT. Translating gives CASSQAGQGLTDTQYF.

This clonotype has a count of ten or more. This chain connects TRBV6-1 to TRBJ2-2; possible D gene TRBD1, 6 bases. V was pared by 7 bases and J by 5 bases, with 11 bases between. This CDR3 region has 13 residues. Germline CDR1 reads MNHNS; CDR2 reads SASEGT. CDR3 nucleotides: TGTGCCAGCAAAAGACAGGATACCGGGGAGCTGTTTTTT. Translated, it gives CASKRQDTGELFF.

As to this clonotype: A much larger clonotype is one base distant, so this may be a read error. The chain combines TRBV5-1 with TRBJ1-2; 8 bases match TRBD1. The V segment lost 4 bases and the J segment 3 bases; nucleotides outside the gene matches: 2. CDR1 SGHRS and CDR2 YFSETQ come from the germline V gene. The CDR3 sequence is 13 residues long. In nucleotides, the CDR3 is TGCGCCAGCAGCATGGACAGGGACTATGGCTACACCTTC. Its translation: CASSMDRDYGYTF.

J is TRBJ1-2 and V is TRBV4-2, with TRBD1 matching 7 bases. The CDR3 totals 16 residues. V lost 0 bases, J lost 12 bases, and 16 bases stayed unmatched. Germline V lookup: CDR1 LGHNA, CDR2 YNFKEQ. DNA for the CDR3: TGTGCCAGCAGCCAAGACCTAACGCGGCCAGGGGGGGGCCACACCTTC. It translates to CASSQDLTRPGGGHTF.

The chain combines TRBV20-1 with TRBJ2-1; 7 nucleotides line up with TRBD2. The junction had 10 bases not matched to a gene; V was cut back by 0 bases and J by 5 bases. Germline V gives CDR1 DFQATT, CDR2 SNEGSKA (reference sequence). This CDR3 region has 16 residues. CDR3 sequence reads: CSARDKFGLADNEQFF. The CDR3 nucleotides read TGCAGTGCTAGAGATAAGTTTGGGCTAGCGGACAATGAGCAGTTCTTC.

For this clonotype: One junction end does not reproduce the germline sequence, and a read error may be involved. This CDR3 reads CASSLEWVSGANALTF. CDR3 bases: TGCGCCAGCAGCTTGGAATGGGTCTCTGGGGCCAACGCCCTGACTTTC. The rearrangement links TRBV5-1 to TRBJ2-6, with a possible D match to TRBD1 (5 bases). The CDR3 runs to 16 residues. Germline values: CDR1 SGHRS, CDR2 YFSETQ. Using reference TRBV5-1 and TRBJ2-6 for the parts outside the CDR3, the full variable domain is KAGVTQTPRYLIKTRGQQVTLSCSPISGHRSVSWYQQTPGQGLQFLFEYFSETQRNKGNFPGRFSGRQFSNSRSEMNVSTLELGDSALYLCASSLEWVSGANALTFGAGSRLTVL.

This clonotype was seen more than once but under ten times. The gene calls are TRBV6-5 and TRBJ2-2, with TRBD1 identical over 7 bases. V was pared by 7 bases and J by 5 bases, with 7 bases of the junction left unmatched. Germline V gives CDR1 MNHEY, CDR2 SVGAGI. The CDR3 has 14 amino acids. As DNA, the CDR3 is TGTGCCAGCACCCGACAGGGAAATACCGGGGAGCTGTTTTTT. This gives the protein CASTRQGNTGELFF.

V usage is TRBV20-1 and J usage is TRBJ2-7; a weak D match, TRBD2 (5 bases). The germline CDR1 and CDR2 sequences are DFQATT and SNEGSKA (reference sequence). Trimming shortened V by 1 base and J by 7 bases, and 17 bases separated the two germline ends. The CDR3 has 14 amino acids. CDR3 sequence: CSARVEGRYNEQYF. The CDR3 DNA reads TGCAGTGCTAGAGTTGAGGGCCGCTACAATGAGCAGTACTTC.

The genes are TRBV5-1 and TRBJ1-1; tentatively, D is TRBD1 (5 bases). V dropped 0 bases and J dropped 4 bases, with 16 bases sitting between them. CDR3 size: 16 residues. In germline, CDR1 is SGHRS, CDR2 YFSETQ. The CDR3 loop is CASSLADRTGPTEAFF. CDR3 coding DNA: TGCGCCAGCAGCTTGGCCGATAGAACAGGTCCCACTGAAGCTTTCTTT.

The chain combines TRBV9 with TRBJ2-7; 7 bases are a match to TRBD1. The CDR3 is made up of 15 amino acids. V was pared by 0 bases and J by 2 bases, with 5 bases of the junction left unmatched. CDR1 is SGDLS, CDR2 YYNGEE, per germline. CDR3 sequence (DNA): TGTGCCAGCAGCGTAGCAACAGGGGTACCCTACGAGCAGTACTTC. This encodes CASSVATGVPYEQYF.

The J gene is TRBJ1-2, the V gene TRBV5-1, with 8 bases identical to TRBD1. Germline V gives CDR1 SGHRS, CDR2 YFSETQ. V gave up 3 bases and J gave up 2 bases; unmatched junction bases: 12. The CDR3 loop spans 17 amino acids. CDR3 bases: TGCGCCAGCAGCTCCGGACAGGGACGCAACCTGAACTATGGCTACACCTTC. Residues: CASSSGQGRNLNYGYTF.

The rearrangement uses TRBV7-3 and TRBJ2-7; D is tentatively TRBD1 or TRBD2 (5 bases each). The V gene's germline CDR1 is SGHTA and CDR2 FQGTGA. This CDR3 spans 16 amino acids. Trimming cost V 0 bases and J 7 bases, with 19 bases left between them. In DNA, the CDR3 is TGTGCCAGCAGCTTAACATCAGGGAGTGGTGAGAATGAGCAGTACTTC. Its translation is CASSLTSGSGENEQYF.

This clonotype was recorded at least ten times. This chain uses TRBV4-3 with TRBJ1-6; the D gene is possibly TRBD1 (5 bases). V lost 4 bases and J lost 6, with 16 bases in between. The germline CDR1 and CDR2 sequences are LGHNA and YSLEER. CDR3 length: 16 amino acids. CDR3 DNA: TGCGCCAGCAGCCTCGCGATCACAGGTCTTAATTCACCCCTCCACTTT. Translation: CASSLAITGLNSPLHF.

This chain links TRBV9 with TRBJ2-1; no reliable D call. V lost 0 bases and J 2 bases, leaving 9 bases between the germline ends. The CDR3 extends over 15 amino acids. The V gene's germline CDR1 is SGDLS and CDR2 YYNGEE. CDR3 sequence: CASSVEASTYNEQFF. The CDR3 DNA is TGTGCCAGCAGCGTAGAGGCATCGACCTACAATGAGCAGTTCTTC.

In this sample, this clonotype turned up a few times. V and J are TRBV7-9 and TRBJ2-1; the match to TRBD2 covers 8 bases. The CDR3 spans 15 residues. The ends lost 3 bases at V and 9 bases at J; junction bases unmatched: 10. Per the germline V gene, CDR1 is SEHNR and CDR2 is FQNEAQ (reference sequence). CDR3 amino acids: CASSFVDLAGFEQFF. CDR3 in DNA: TGTGCCAGCAGCTTTGTCGATTTAGCGGGGTTTGAGCAGTTCTTC.

This chain links TRBV10-3 with TRBJ2-3; D not resolved. Per germline, CDR1 ENHRY and CDR2 SYGVKD. With 2 bases removed from V and 2 bases from J, the gap between germline ends came to 5 bases. The CDR3 is made up of 13 amino acids. CDR3 DNA: TGTGCCATCAGTGAGGCTCCCACAGATACGCAGTATTTT. Its protein is CAISEAPTDTQYF.

The table lists this clonotype with many counts. The genes are TRBV7-9 and TRBJ1-6; TRBD1 aligns across 7 bases. Germline CDR1 reads SEHNR; CDR2 reads FQNEAQ (reference sequence). The V gene end was trimmed by 3 bases and the J gene end by 5 bases; junction bases not matched to a gene: 1. The CDR3 spans 14 residues. CDR3 loop: CASSFGQDNSPLHF. The CDR3 bases are TGTGCCAGCAGCTTCGGACAGGATAATTCACCCCTCCACTTT.

Written as DNA, the CDR3 is TGTGCCAGTAGCCTCAGGGCGTCACCACCAGGGACCCAGTACTTC. Its protein product is CASSLRASPPGTQYF. This chain joins TRBV6-2 or TRBV6-3 and TRBJ2-5; D is perhaps TRBD1 (5 bases). V was cut by 9 bases and J by 7 bases, with 24 bases left in between. CDR3 length equals 15 residues. Germline V gene data show CDR1 as MNHEY and CDR2 as SVGEGT.

V gene TRBV20-1 combines with J gene TRBJ2-5, with TRBD2 matching over 8 bases. After removal of 7 bases from V and 1 base from J, the junction contained 8 bases not matched to a gene. The CDR3 totals 14 residues. Germline V lookup: CDR1 DFQATT, CDR2 SNEGSKA (reference sequence). The CDR3 is CSGGLREAQETQYF. The CDR3 nucleotides read TGCAGTGGGGGTTTGCGGGAGGCCCAAGAGACCCAGTACTTC.

In its sample, this clonotype was seen a few times. The chain uses TRBV6-2 or TRBV6-3 and TRBJ2-5; 9 nucleotides match TRBD1. With V trimmed by 4 bases and J by 3 bases, 12 bases remained unmatched. CDR1 is MNHEY and CDR2 is SVGEGT in the germline V gene. CDR3 size: 17 residues. The CDR3 nucleotides are TGTGCCAGCAGTTTCCCTGGGACAGGGACCAAAGAAGAGACCCAGTACTTC. This codes for CASSFPGTGTKEETQYF.

The chain's CDR3 is CASSPLGAGANVLTF. CDR3 bases: TGTGCCAGCAGTCCCCTGGGAGCTGGGGCCAACGTCCTGACTTTC. This chain connects TRBV6-5 to TRBJ2-6, with TRBD2 as a possible D gene (5 bases). From germline, CDR1 is MNHEY and CDR2 SVGAGI. Trimming removed 5 bases at V and 2 bases at J, with 10 bases between. This CDR3 contains 15 residues.